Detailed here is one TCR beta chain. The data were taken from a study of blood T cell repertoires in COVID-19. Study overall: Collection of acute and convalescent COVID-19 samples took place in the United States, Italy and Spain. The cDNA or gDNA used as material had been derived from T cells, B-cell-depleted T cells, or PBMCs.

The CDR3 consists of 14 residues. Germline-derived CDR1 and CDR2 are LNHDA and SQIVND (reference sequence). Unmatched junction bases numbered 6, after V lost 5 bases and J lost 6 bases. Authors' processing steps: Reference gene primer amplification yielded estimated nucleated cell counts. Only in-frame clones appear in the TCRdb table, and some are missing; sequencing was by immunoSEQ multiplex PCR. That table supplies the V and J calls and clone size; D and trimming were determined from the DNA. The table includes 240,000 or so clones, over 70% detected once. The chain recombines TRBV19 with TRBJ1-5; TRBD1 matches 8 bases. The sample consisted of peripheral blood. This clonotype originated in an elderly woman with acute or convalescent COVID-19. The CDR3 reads CASSPDRATQPQHF. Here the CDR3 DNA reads TGTGCCAGTAGTCCGGACAGGGCAACTCAGCCCCAGCATTTT.